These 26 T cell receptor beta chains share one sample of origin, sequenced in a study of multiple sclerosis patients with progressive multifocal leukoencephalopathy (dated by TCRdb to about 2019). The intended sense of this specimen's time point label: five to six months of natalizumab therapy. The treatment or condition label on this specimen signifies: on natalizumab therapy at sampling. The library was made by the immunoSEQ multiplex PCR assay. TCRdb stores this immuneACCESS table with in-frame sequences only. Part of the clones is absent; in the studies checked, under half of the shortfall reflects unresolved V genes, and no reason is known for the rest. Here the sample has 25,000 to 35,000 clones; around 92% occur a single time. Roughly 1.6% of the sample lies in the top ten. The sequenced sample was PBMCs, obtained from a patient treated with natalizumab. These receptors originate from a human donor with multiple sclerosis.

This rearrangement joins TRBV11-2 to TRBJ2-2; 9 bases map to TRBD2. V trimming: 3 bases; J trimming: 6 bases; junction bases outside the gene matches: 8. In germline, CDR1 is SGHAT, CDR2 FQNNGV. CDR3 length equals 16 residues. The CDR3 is CASSFLSGRHAGELFF. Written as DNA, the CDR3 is TGTGCCAGCAGCTTCCTAAGCGGGAGGCATGCCGGGGAGCTGTTTTTT.

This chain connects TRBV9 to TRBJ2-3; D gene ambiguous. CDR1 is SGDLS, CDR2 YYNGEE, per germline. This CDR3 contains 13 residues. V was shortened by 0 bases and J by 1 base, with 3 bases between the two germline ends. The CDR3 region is CASSVAGTDTQYF. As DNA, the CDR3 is TGTGCCAGCAGCGTAGCTGGCACAGATACGCAGTATTTT.

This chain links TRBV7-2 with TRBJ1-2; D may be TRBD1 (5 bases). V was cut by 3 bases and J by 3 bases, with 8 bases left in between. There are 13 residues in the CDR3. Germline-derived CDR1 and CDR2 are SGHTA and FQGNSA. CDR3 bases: TGTGCCAGCAGCTTTAGCAGGGACTATGGCTACACCTTC. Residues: CASSFSRDYGYTF.

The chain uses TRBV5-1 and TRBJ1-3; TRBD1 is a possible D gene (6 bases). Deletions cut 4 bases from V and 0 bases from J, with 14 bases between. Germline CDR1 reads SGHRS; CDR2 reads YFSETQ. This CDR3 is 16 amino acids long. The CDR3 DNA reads TGCGCCAGCAGCGTACTACAGGGCGCCTCTGGAAACACCATATATTTT. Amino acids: CASSVLQGASGNTIYF.

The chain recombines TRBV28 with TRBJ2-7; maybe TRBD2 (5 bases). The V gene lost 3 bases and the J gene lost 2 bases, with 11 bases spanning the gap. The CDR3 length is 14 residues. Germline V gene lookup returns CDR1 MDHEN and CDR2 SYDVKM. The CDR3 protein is CASSLGGWAYEQYF. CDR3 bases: TGTGCCAGCAGTTTGGGCGGGTGGGCCTACGAGCAGTACTTC.

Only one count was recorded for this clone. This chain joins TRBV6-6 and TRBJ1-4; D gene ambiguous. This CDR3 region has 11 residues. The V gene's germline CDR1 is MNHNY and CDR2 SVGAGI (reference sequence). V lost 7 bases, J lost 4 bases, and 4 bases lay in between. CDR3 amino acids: CASMVNEKLFF. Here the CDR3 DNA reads TGTGCCAGCATGGTTAATGAAAAACTGTTTTTT.

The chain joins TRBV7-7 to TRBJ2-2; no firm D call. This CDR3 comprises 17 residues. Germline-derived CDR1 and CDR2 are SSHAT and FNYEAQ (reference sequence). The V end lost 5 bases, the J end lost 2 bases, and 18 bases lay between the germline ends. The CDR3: CASSALGGNSNTGELFF. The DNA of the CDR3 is TGTGCCAGCAGCGCCCTTGGCGGTAATAGCAACACCGGGGAGCTGTTTTTT.

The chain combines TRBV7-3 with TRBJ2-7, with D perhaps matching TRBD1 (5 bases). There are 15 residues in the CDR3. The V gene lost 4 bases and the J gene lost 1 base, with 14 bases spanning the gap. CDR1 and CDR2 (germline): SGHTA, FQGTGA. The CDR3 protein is CASSYNSGPSYEQYF. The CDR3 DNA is TGTGCCAGCAGCTACAACTCAGGGCCATCCTACGAGCAGTACTTC.

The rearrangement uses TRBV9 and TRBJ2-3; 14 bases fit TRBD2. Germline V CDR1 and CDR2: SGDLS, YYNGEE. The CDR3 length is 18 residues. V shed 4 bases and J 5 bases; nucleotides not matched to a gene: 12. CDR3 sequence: CASSITGTSGSWGDTQYF. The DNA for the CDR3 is TGTGCCAGCAGCATCACCGGGACTAGCGGGAGCTGGGGAGATACGCAGTATTTT. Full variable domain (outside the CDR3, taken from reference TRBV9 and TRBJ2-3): DSGVTQTPKHLITATGQRVTLRCSPRSGDLSVYWYQQSLDQGLQFLIQYYNGEERAKGNILERFSAQQFPDLHSELNLSSLELGDSALYFCASSITGTSGSWGDTQYFGPGTRLTVL.

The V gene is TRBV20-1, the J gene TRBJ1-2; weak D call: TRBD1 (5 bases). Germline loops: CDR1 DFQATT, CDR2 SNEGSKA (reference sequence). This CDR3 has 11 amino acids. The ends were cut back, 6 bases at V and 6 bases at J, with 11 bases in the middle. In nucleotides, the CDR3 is TGCAGTGCCCCTGGGACCAATGGCTACACCTTC. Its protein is CSAPGTNGYTF.

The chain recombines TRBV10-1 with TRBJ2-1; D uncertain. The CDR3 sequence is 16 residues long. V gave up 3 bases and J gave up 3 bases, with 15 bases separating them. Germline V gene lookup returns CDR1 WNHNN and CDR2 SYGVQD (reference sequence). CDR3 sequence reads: CASSDSIGLGYNEQFF. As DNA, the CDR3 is TGCGCCAGCAGTGATAGCATCGGGCTAGGCTACAATGAGCAGTTCTTC.

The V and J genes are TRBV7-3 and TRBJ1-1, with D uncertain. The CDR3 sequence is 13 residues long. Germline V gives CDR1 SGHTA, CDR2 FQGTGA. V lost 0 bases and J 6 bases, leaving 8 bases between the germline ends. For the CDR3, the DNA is TGTGCCAGCAGCTTAACCGATGGGGCTGAAGCTTTCTTT. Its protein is CASSLTDGAEAFF.

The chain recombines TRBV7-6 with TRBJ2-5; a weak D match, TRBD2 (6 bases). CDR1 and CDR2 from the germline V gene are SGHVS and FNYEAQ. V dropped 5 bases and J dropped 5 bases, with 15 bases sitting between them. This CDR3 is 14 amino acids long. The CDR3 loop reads CASSVSGSWETQYF. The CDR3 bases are TGTGCCAGCAGCGTTAGCGGCAGTTGGGAGACCCAGTACTTC.

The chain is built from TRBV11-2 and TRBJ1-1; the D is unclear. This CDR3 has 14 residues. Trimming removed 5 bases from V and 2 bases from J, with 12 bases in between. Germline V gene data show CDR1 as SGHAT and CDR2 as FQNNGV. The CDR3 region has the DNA TGTGCCAGCAGCGGAACAACGGTCAACACTGAAGCTTTCTTT. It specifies CASSGTTVNTEAFF.

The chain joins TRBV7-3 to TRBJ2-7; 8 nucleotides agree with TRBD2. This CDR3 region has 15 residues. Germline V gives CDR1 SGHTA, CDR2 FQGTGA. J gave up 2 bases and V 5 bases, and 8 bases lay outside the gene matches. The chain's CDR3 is CASSARRGEAYEQYF. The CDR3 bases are TGTGCCAGCAGCGCACGGCGGGGGGAAGCCTACGAGCAGTACTTC.

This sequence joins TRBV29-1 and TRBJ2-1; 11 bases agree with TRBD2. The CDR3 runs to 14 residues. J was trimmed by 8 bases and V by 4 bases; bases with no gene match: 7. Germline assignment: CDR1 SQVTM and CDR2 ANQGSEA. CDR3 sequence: CSVVGLAGGYEQFF. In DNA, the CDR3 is TGCAGCGTTGTCGGCCTAGCGGGAGGATATGAGCAGTTCTTC.

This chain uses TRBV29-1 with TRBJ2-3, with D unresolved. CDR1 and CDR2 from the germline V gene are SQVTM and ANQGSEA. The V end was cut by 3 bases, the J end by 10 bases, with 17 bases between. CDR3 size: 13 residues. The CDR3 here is CSVDIGSPFSQYF. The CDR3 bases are TGCAGCGTTGATATTGGCAGTCCATTTTCGCAGTATTTT.

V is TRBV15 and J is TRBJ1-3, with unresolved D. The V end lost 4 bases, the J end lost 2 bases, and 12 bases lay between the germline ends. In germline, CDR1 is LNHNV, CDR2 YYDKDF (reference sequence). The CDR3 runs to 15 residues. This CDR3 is CATSKRQLPGNTIYF. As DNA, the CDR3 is TGTGCCACCAGCAAAAGGCAGCTCCCTGGAAACACCATATATTTT.

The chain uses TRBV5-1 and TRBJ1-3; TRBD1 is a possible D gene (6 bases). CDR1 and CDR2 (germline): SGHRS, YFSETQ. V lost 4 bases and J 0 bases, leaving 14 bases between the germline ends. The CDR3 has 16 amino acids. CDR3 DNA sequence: TGCGCCAGCAGCCCCCGGGGGGGCAACTCTGGAAACACCATATATTTT. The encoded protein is CASSPRGGNSGNTIYF.

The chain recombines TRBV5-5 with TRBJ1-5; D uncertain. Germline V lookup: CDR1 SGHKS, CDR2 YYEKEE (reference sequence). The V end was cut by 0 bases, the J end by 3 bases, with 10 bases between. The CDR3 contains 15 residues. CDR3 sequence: CASSLAPPTNQPQHF. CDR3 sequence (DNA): TGTGCCAGCAGCTTGGCTCCACCGACCAATCAGCCCCAGCATTTT.

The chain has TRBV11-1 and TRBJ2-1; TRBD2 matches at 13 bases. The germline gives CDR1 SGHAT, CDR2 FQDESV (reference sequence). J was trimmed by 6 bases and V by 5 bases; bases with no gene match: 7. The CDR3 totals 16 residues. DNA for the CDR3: TGTGCCAGCAGCGAAGGACTAGCGGGAGATATCAATGAGCAGTTCTTC. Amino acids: CASSEGLAGDINEQFF.

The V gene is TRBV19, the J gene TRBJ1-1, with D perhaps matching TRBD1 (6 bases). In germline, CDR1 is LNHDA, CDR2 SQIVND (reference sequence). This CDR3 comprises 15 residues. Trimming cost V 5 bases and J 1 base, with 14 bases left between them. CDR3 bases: TGTGCCAGTAGTCCCCAGGGGTGGGGGAACACTGAAGCTTTCTTT. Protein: CASSPQGWGNTEAFF.

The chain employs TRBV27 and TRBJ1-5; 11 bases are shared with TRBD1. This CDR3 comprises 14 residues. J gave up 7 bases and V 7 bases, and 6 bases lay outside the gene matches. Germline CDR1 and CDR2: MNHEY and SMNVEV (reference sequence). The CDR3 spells CASTRTGGIQPQHF. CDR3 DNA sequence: TGTGCCAGCACCCGGACAGGGGGCATCCAGCCCCAGCATTTT.

CDR3 nucleotides: TGCGCCAGCAGCCGGGACGCCGAGGACCCTTATGGCTACACCTTC. It is translated as CASSRDAEDPYGYTF. The chain uses TRBV10-2 and TRBJ1-2, with D perhaps matching TRBD1 (5 bases). This CDR3 contains 15 residues. Trimming removed 6 bases at V and 5 bases at J, with 19 bases between. From germline, CDR1 is WSHSY and CDR2 SAAADI.

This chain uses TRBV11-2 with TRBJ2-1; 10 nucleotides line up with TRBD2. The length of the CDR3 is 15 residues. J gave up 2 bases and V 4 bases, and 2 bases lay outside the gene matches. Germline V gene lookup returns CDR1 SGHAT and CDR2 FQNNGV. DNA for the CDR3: TGTGCCAGCAGCTCAGCGGGAGGGACCTACAATGAGCAGTTCTTC. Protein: CASSSAGGTYNEQFF.

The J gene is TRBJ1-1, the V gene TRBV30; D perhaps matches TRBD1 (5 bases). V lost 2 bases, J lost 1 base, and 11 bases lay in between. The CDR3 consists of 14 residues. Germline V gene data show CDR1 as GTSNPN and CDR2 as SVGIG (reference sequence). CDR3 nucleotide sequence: TGTGCCTGGAGTAAGGGACGGTGGAACACTGAAGCTTTCTTT. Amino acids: CAWSKGRWNTEAFF. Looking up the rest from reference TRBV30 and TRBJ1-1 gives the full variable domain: SQTIHQWPATLVQPVGSPLSLECTVEGTSNPNLYWYRQAAGRGLQLLFYSVGIGQISSEVPQNLSASRPQDRQFILSSKKLLLSDSGFYLCAWSKGRWNTEAFFGQGTRLTVV.